These T cell receptor beta chains were read from a single sample in a study of TIL therapy for anti-PD-1-resistant metastatic lung cancer. Sequencing used immunoSEQ multiplex PCR; TCRdb keeps in-frame clones, though not all of them. In the table there are about 52,000 clones, 65% to 80% of which are singletons. This material consisted of blood, taken at baseline. These receptors all come from a woman between 25 and 80 years old with non-small cell lung cancer. The CDR3 runs from the conserved cysteine through the conserved F or W. D genes are given only for firm matches. Clone size appears in some rows only: once, few, many, or a class for an expanded clone.

D	V	size	J	DNA	CDR3
TRBD2	TRBV28	-	TRBJ2-7	TGTGCCAGCAGTTTCGGGCTAGCGGGAACCTACGAGCAGTACTTC	CASSFGLAGTYEQYF
-	TRBV18	few	TRBJ2-5	TGTGCCAGCTCACCCGGCCTCACGGAGACCCAGTACTTC	CASSPGLTETQYF
-	TRBV7-9	many	TRBJ1-5	TGTGCCAGCAGCCCACCCGCCGGTGGCAATCAGCCCCAGCATTTT	CASSPPAGGNQPQHF
-	TRBV7-2	-	TRBJ2-3	TGTGCCAGCAGCTTAGGGACAGCAACGCAGTATTTT	CASSLGTATQYF
TRBD1	TRBV10-3	-	TRBJ2-6	TGTGCCGCCGGGACAGGGGTGATCTCTGGGGCCAACGTCCTGACTTTC	CAAGTGVISGANVLTF
TRBD1	TRBV10-3	-	TRBJ2-1	TGTGCCATCAGTAAGGGACAGGGAGACAATGAGCAGTTCTTC	CAISKGQGDNEQFF
-	TRBV7-9	-	TRBJ1-2	TGTGCCAGCAGCCCAACAGTTCTAGGGCATGGCTACACCTTC	CASSPTVLGHGYTF
-	TRBV7-9	-	TRBJ2-7	TGTGCCAGCAGCCCACCAGCGGCCTACGAGCAGTACTTC	CASSPPAAYEQYF
-	TRBV6-6	-	TRBJ1-1	TGTGCCAGCAGTTACGGAAACAGGCTGCGGGACACTGAAGCTTTCTTT	CASSYGNRLRDTEAFF
-	TRBV29-1	few	TRBJ1-1	TGCAGCGTTGAATACGGTCAGGGTATCACTGAAGCTTTCTTT	CSVEYGQGITEAFF
-	TRBV6-1	few	TRBJ1-4	TGTGCCAGCAGTGAAGGGACGGGCGTCACTAATGAAAAACTGTTTTTT	CASSEGTGVTNEKLFF
-	TRBV7-3	-	TRBJ1-2	TGTGCCAGCAGCCCTCAGGGAGGCTATGGCTACACCTTC	CASSPQGGYGYTF
-	TRBV5-6	-	TRBJ2-1	TGTGCCAGCGGGAACAATGAGCAGTTCTTC	CASGNNEQFF
-	TRBV2	few	TRBJ1-4	TGTGCCAGCAGTGGGGTCAATGAAAAACTGTTTTTT	CASSGVNEKLFF
-	TRBV18	once	TRBJ2-7	TGTGCCAGCTCCCCAGGGTTGGCCTACGAGCAGTACTTC	CASSPGLAYEQYF
-	TRBV10-3	-	TRBJ2-5	TGTGCCATCAGTGAGTCGGGAGGGGGGGAAGAGACCCAGTACTTC	CAISESGGGEETQYF
TRBD1	TRBV5-5	-	TRBJ2-7	TGTGCCAGCAGCTGGCGGGGACAGGGGGCGGGCGAGCAGTACTTC	CASSWRGQGAGEQYF
TRBD2	TRBV11-3	-	TRBJ2-2	TGTGCCAGCAGCTCATCTAGCGGATACACCGGGGAGCTGTTTTTT	CASSSSSGYTGELFF
-	TRBV7-2	-	TRBJ2-2	TGTGCCAGCAGCTTAGGGTCCAGGACCGGGGAGCTGTTTTTT	CASSLGSRTGELFF
-	TRBV9	once	TRBJ1-1	TGTGCCAGCAGCGTAGGGGGTGAGAACACTGAAGCTTTCTTT	CASSVGGENTEAFF
-	TRBV6-5	-	TRBJ1-1	TGTGCCAGCAGTTCCGTCATGAACACTGAAGCTTTCTTT	CASSSVMNTEAFF
TRBD1	TRBV11-2	-	TRBJ1-3	TGTGCCAGCAGCCCACGGGACAGGGCGGCGTACACCATATATTTT	CASSPRDRAAYTIYF